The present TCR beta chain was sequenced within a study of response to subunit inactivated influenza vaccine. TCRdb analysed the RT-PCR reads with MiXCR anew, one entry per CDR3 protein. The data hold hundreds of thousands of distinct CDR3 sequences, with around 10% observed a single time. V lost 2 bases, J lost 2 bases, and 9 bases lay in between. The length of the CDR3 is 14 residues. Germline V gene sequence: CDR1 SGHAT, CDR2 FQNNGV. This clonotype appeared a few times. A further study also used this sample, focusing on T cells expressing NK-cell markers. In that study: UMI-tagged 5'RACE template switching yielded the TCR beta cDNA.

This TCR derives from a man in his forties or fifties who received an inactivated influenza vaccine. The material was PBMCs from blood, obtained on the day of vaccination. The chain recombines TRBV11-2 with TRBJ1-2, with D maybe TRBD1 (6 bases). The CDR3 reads CASSLPDRNYGYTF. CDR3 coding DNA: TGTGCCAGCAGCTTACCCGACAGGAACTATGGCTACACCTTC.